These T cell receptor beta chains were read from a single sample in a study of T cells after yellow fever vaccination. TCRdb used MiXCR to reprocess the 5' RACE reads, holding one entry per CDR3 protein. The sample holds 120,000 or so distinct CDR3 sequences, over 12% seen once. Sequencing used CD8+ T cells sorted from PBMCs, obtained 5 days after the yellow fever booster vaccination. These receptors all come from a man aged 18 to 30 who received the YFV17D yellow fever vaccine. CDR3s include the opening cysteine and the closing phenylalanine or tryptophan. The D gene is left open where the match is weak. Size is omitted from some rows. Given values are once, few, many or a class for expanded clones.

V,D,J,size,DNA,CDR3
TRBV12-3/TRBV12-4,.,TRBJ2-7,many,TGTGCCAGCAGTTTTTCGCAGGGAAGCTCCTACGAGCAGTACTTC,CASSFSQGSSYEQYF
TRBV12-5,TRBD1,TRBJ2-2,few,TGTGCTAGTGGTTTGGTACAGGGGACCGGGGAGCTGTTTTTT,CASGLVQGTGELFF
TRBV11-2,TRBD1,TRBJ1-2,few,TGTGCCAGCAGCTTAGCAGGGGGCGTCTACACCTTC,CASSLAGGVYTF
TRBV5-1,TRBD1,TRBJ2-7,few,TGCGCCAGCAGCCCCATCGGGACAGGAGTTTACGAGCAGTACTTC,CASSPIGTGVYEQYF
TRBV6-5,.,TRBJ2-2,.,TGTGCCAGCAGTTACTGGGGCCAAGAGAACACCGGGGAGCTGTTTTTT,CASSYWGQENTGELFF
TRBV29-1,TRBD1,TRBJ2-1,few,TGCAGCCCGGGGACAGGGGTAGAGCAGTTCTTC,CSPGTGVEQFF
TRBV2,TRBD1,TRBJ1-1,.,TGTGCCAGCAGTGACCGGACAGGGCTGAACACTGAAGCTTTCTTT,CASSDRTGLNTEAFF
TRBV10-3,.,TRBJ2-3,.,TGTGCCATCAGTGAGGACCTGTCCACAGATACGCAGTATTTT,CAISEDLSTDTQYF
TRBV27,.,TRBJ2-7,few,TGTGCCAGCACAAAAATAGGGACCCTCCCCTACGAGCAGTACTTC,CASTKIGTLPYEQYF
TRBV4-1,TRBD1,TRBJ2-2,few,TGCGCCAGCAGCCAAGGGGACAGAGAAACGAACACCGGGGAGCTGTTTTTT,CASSQGDRETNTGELFF
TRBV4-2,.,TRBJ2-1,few,TGTGCCAGCAGCCAAGAGTCGGGCAATGAGCAGTTCTTC,CASSQESGNEQFF
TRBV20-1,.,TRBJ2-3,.,TGCAGTGCCGTCTCTTCTTACAGGGTCGGCACAGATACGCAGTATTTT,CSAVSSYRVGTDTQYF
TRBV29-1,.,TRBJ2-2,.,TGCAGCGTTACTAGCAGTGCTGGCGGGGAGCTGTTTTTT,CSVTSSAGGELFF
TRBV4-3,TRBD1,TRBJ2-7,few,TGCGCCAGCAGCCAGGATTTTACAGGGGACGAGCAGTACTTC,CASSQDFTGDEQYF
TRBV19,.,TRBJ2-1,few,TGTGCCAGTACCCTTGTTGGCGGCTACAATGAGCAGTTCTTC,CASTLVGGYNEQFF
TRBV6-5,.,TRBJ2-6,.,TGTGCCAGCAGTTACTTTGGTTCCGGGGCCAACGTCCTGACTTTC,CASSYFGSGANVLTF
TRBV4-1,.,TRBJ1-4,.,TGCGCCAGCCGAACGTGGGCAGATGCAACTAATGAAAAACTGTTTTTT,CASRTWADATNEKLFF
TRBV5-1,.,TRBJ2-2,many,TGCGCCAGCAGCTTGGGACACACCGGGGAGCTGTTTTTT,CASSLGHTGELFF
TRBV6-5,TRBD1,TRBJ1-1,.,TGTGCCAGCAGTTACTTGTTTAAAGGTTCAGGGGGGGCAAAAGCTTTCTTT,CASSYLFKGSGGAKAFF
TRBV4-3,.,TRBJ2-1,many,TGCGCCAGCAGCCAAGATTCCAGGGATGAGCAGTTCTTC,CASSQDSRDEQFF
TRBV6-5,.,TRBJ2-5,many,TGTGCCAGCCAATGGGGGGCCAACCAAGAGACCCAGTACTTC,CASQWGANQETQYF
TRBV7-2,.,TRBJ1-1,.,TGTGCCAGCAGTATCAACGCCGCTGAAGCTTTCTTT,CASSINAAEAFF
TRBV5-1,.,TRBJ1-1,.,TGCGCCAGCAGCTCCCTGCTGGGGGAAGGGGGCACTGAAGCTTTCTTT,CASSSLLGEGGTEAFF
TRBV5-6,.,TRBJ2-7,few,TGTGCCAGCAGCAATATTTACGAGCAGTACTTC,CASSNIYEQYF
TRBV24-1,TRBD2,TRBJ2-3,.,TGTGCCACCAGTGATGGAACGGGGGGGCTTTCAGATACGCAGTATTTT,CATSDGTGGLSDTQYF
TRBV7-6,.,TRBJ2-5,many,TGTGCCAGCAGCTCGCCCCCCGACGGGACCGGGGAGACCCAGTACTTC,CASSSPPDGTGETQYF
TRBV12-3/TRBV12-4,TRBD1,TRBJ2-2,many,TGTGCCAGCAGTCTTGGACAGGGGATCACCGGGGAGCTGTTTTTT,CASSLGQGITGELFF
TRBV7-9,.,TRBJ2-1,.,TGTGCCAGCAGCTTAGGGGGCCCGCAGTTCTTC,CASSLGGPQFF
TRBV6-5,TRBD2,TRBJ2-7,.,TGTGCCAGCAGCGAAGGGTGGGAGGGCTACGAGCAGTACTTC,CASSEGWEGYEQYF
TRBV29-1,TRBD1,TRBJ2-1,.,TGCAGCGTTGGGACAGGGACTTCCCACAATGAGCAGTTCTTC,CSVGTGTSHNEQFF
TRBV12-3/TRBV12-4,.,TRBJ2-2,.,TGTGCCAGCAGTTTGCCCACACAGCAGACCGGGGAGCTGTTTTTT,CASSLPTQQTGELFF
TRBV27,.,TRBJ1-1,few,TGTGCCAGCAGTTTCTTAGGGTTGAACACTGAAGCTTTCTTT,CASSFLGLNTEAFF
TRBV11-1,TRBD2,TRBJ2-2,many,TGTGCCAGCAGCTTAGTGGCTAGCGGGGCCACCGGGGAGCTGTTTTTT,CASSLVASGATGELFF
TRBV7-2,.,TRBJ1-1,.,TGTGCCAGCAGCTTTACGCCCGGTGGGCCTGAGAACACTGAAGCTTTCTTT,CASSFTPGGPENTEAFF
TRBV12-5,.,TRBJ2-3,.,TGTGCTAGTGCGACCTCGGACGCGGGGACGCAGTATTTT,CASATSDAGTQYF
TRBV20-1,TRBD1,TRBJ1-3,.,TGCAGTGCCGGGACAGGGTACTCTGGAAACACCATATATTTT,CSAGTGYSGNTIYF
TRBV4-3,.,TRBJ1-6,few,TGCGCCAGCAGCCAAATGGGTAACAGCATCTATAATTCACCCCTCCACTTT,CASSQMGNSIYNSPLHF
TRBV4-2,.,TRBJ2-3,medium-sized,TGTGCCAGCAGCCAAGAGGGCGGGGGCCTTCCAGATACGCAGTATTTT,CASSQEGGGLPDTQYF
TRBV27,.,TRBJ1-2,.,TGTGCCAGCAGTGTTACGGGGGATAGTGGCTACACCTTC,CASSVTGDSGYTF
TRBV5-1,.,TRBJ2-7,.,TGCGCCAGCAGCTTCCGATCCAGAGGGCAACTCGACGAGCAGTACTTC,CASSFRSRGQLDEQYF
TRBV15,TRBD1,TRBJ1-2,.,TGTGCCACCAGCTCCCACTCGCAGGGGGGAGGCTACACCTTC,CATSSHSQGGGYTF
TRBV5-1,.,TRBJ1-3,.,TGCGCCAGCAGCTTGGCCGAAGTCTCTGGAAACACCATATATTTT,CASSLAEVSGNTIYF
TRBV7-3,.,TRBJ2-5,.,TGTGCCAGCAGCTTAACGGGTGGCCAAGAGACCCAGTACTTC,CASSLTGGQETQYF
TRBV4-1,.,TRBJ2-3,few,TGCGCCAGCAGCGACTACAGGGCAGATACGCAGTATTTT,CASSDYRADTQYF
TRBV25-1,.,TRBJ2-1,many,TGTGCCAGCAGTGATGGGTGGGCGAATGAGCAGTTCTTC,CASSDGWANEQFF
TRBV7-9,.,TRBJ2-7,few,TGTGCCAGCAGCTGGGCACGACCCTACGAGCAGTACTTC,CASSWARPYEQYF
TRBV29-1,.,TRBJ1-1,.,TGCAGCGTTGAAGGGGCACAGGGTTCCACTGAAGCTTTCTTT,CSVEGAQGSTEAFF
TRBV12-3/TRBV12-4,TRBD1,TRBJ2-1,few,TGTGCCAGCAGTTCTCCCGGGACAGGGATCAATGAGCAGTTCTTC,CASSSPGTGINEQFF